The rows below give T cell receptor beta chains drawn from one sample of a study of T-cell reconstitution after alpha-beta-depleted transplantation in children. Using its own MiXCR run on the PCR reads, TCRdb lists one record per CDR3 protein. The repertoire holds about half a million distinct CDR3 sequences, with around an eighth as singletons. Sequenced here: PBMCs from the stem cell graft donor, sampled from the stem cell graft. These receptor sequences come from a human donor who donated a stem cell graft to a child with combined immunodeficiency. Each CDR3 is given with its conserved first and last residue. D genes are given only for firm matches. Part of the rows lack a size; the others show once, few, many or a class for expanded clones.

d_call	v_call	clone_size	j_call	cdr3_length	cdr3_nt	cdr3_aa
TRBD1	TRBV6-1	many	TRBJ1-5	14	TGTGCCACCACCCGCACAGGGGGCAATCAGCCCCAGCATTTT	CATTRTGGNQPQHF
TRBD2	TRBV11-2	-	TRBJ2-5	14	TGTGCCAGCAGCTTATCGGGGGGGATTGAGACCCAGTACTTC	CASSLSGGIETQYF
TRBD2	TRBV3-1	few	TRBJ2-5	15	TGTGCCAGCAGCCAAGATGCTAGCGGGGGGAAGACCCAGTACTTC	CASSQDASGGKTQYF
-	TRBV25-1	few	TRBJ2-7	11	TGTGCCAGCCATCCTGGTATCGAGCAGTACTTC	CASHPGIEQYF
-	TRBV12-3/TRBV12-4	many	TRBJ2-7	14	TGTGCCAGCAGTTTTTCGGGAGTGTTGAACGAGCAGTACTTC	CASSFSGVLNEQYF
-	TRBV29-1	-	TRBJ2-5	12	TGCAGCGTTGAAAAGGGGTGGGAGACCCAGTACTTC	CSVEKGWETQYF
-	TRBV14	-	TRBJ1-4	13	TGTGCCAGCAGCCCGTACTCCAATGAAAAACTGTTTTTT	CASSPYSNEKLFF
-	TRBV7-2	-	TRBJ2-1	13	TGTGCCAGCAGCTCCCAAGGCCACAATGAGCAGTTCTTC	CASSSQGHNEQFF
TRBD2	TRBV7-9	few	TRBJ2-2	13	TGTGCCATTTCGGGCGGGAGGACCGGGGAGCTGTTTTTT	CAISGGRTGELFF
TRBD1	TRBV20-1	many	TRBJ2-2	16	TGCAGTGCTAGAGATCCTAGGGAAGGGGGCGGCGGGGAGCTGTTTTTT	CSARDPREGGGGELFF
-	TRBV10-3	few	TRBJ1-2	9	TGTGCCATCAGTGATTCCGCTAACTTC	CAISDSANF
TRBD2	TRBV10-3	many	TRBJ2-7	15	TGTGCCATCAGGCCGGGACTAGCGACCTCATACGAGCAGTACTTC	CAIRPGLATSYEQYF
-	TRBV24-1	-	TRBJ2-1	14	TGTGCCACCAGTGATCCCGGGGAGAACAATGAGCAGTTCTTC	CATSDPGENNEQFF
-	TRBV5-1	-	TRBJ1-1	14	TGCGCCAGCAGCACCCAGACGGTTAGTACTGAAGCTTTCTTT	CASSTQTVSTEAFF
-	TRBV10-2	-	TRBJ1-5	15	TGCGCCAGCAGTGAGTCCGGACATCGCAATCAGCCCCAGCATTTT	CASSESGHRNQPQHF
-	TRBV27	few	TRBJ1-2	14	TGTGCCAGCAGTCCAGCAGGGTCCTACTATGGCTACACCTTC	CASSPAGSYYGYTF
-	TRBV4-1	few	TRBJ2-4	15	TGCGCCAGCAGCCAAGATTTGGCACGGTTAACGATTCAGTACTTC	CASSQDLARLTIQYF
TRBD1	TRBV7-9	few	TRBJ2-5	13	TGTGCCGGCCTGGGACAGCTCCAAGAGACCCAGTACTTC	CAGLGQLQETQYF
TRBD2	TRBV6-1	-	TRBJ2-3	16	TGTGCCAGCAGGGAAATAGCGGGGCTGAGCACAGATACGCAGTATTTT	CASREIAGLSTDTQYF
-	TRBV7-2	-	TRBJ2-1	12	TGTGCCAGCAGCTCCACACCGGGCCCCCAGTTCTTC	CASSSTPGPQFF
-	TRBV7-2	many	TRBJ2-4	15	TGTGCCAGCAGCTTGTCAGTTCTAGCCAAAAACATTCAGTACTTC	CASSLSVLAKNIQYF
-	TRBV7-2	many	TRBJ2-1	13	TGTGCCAGCAGCCCCAGGGCGGGCGGGCAGCAGTTCTTC	CASSPRAGGQQFF
TRBD1	TRBV18	-	TRBJ2-7	14	TGTGCCAGCTCACCACCCTACGGACAGGGTGTGAGTAACTTC	CASSPPYGQGVSNF
TRBD2	TRBV6-5	many	TRBJ2-3	18	TGTGCCAGCAGTTTTCAGACTAGCGGGGGCCCTAGCACAGATACGCAGTATTTT	CASSFQTSGGPSTDTQYF
TRBD2	TRBV2	-	TRBJ2-3	15	TGTGCCAGCAGTGGAAGGACTAGCGGAGTGGATACGCAGTATTTT	CASSGRTSGVDTQYF
TRBD1	TRBV24-1	-	TRBJ2-7	13	TGTGCCACCAGTCGCACAGGGGCCTACGAGCAGTACTTC	CATSRTGAYEQYF
-	TRBV6-1	-	TRBJ2-3	19	TGTGCCAGCAGTCGGCGGGCGGCGGGAGCCCCCCAGGGGACAGATACGCAGTATTTT	CASSRRAAGAPQGTDTQYF
TRBD1	TRBV6-1	-	TRBJ1-6	14	TGTGCCAGCTCCAGACAGGGCCCTAATTCACCCCTCCACTTT	CASSRQGPNSPLHF
TRBD1	TRBV12-3/TRBV12-4	few	TRBJ1-2	13	TGTGCCAGCGCTTTACAGGGGGCGGGAGGCTACACCTTC	CASALQGAGGYTF
-	TRBV20-1	-	TRBJ2-3	10	TGCAGTGCCAACACAGATACGCAGTATTTT	CSANTDTQYF
TRBD1	TRBV2	-	TRBJ2-2	16	TGTGCCAGCAGGGAAAGACAGGGGCCACCGACCGGGGAGCTGTTTTTT	CASRERQGPPTGELFF
-	TRBV6-5	few	TRBJ2-7	15	TGTGCCAGCAGTTACTCGGGCACTTTCTCCTACGAGCAGTACTTC	CASSYSGTFSYEQYF
TRBD2	TRBV29-1	-	TRBJ2-3	14	TGCAGCGTTTACACTAGCGGGGGGACAGATACGCAGTATTTT	CSVYTSGGTDTQYF
-	TRBV20-1	many	TRBJ1-5	12	TGCAGTGCTAGTTTTGGGGATCAGCCCCAGCATTTT	CSASFGDQPQHF
TRBD1	TRBV5-1	few	TRBJ2-6	16	TGCGCCAGCAGCTTGGGACAGGGGGCTGGGGCCAACGTCCTGACTTTC	CASSLGQGAGANVLTF
TRBD2	TRBV11-2	-	TRBJ2-5	15	TGTGCCAGCAGCGCCGGGACTAGCGGGTGGGAGACCCAGTACTTC	CASSAGTSGWETQYF
-	TRBV29-1	many	TRBJ2-2	12	TGCAGCGTTGCCAGCTCCACCGGGGAGCTGTTTTTT	CSVASSTGELFF
TRBD1	TRBV5-5	few	TRBJ2-5	15	TGTGCCAGCAGCTTGGGGCAGGACAGGACTCAGACCCAGTACTTC	CASSLGQDRTQTQYF
-	TRBV25-1	-	TRBJ2-1	20	TGTGCCAGCAGTGAATATTTCGTGGTGGCCAGCAAGAGCTCCTACAATGAGCAGTTCTTC	CASSEYFVVASKSSYNEQFF
TRBD2	TRBV6-1	-	TRBJ2-1	15	TGTGCCAGCAGGGTAGCGGGGGGTTATTACAATGAGCAGTTCTTC	CASRVAGGYYNEQFF
-	TRBV11-2	few	TRBJ1-2	11	TGTGCCAGCAGCCGCGCCAGTAGGACTACCTTC	CASSRASRTTF